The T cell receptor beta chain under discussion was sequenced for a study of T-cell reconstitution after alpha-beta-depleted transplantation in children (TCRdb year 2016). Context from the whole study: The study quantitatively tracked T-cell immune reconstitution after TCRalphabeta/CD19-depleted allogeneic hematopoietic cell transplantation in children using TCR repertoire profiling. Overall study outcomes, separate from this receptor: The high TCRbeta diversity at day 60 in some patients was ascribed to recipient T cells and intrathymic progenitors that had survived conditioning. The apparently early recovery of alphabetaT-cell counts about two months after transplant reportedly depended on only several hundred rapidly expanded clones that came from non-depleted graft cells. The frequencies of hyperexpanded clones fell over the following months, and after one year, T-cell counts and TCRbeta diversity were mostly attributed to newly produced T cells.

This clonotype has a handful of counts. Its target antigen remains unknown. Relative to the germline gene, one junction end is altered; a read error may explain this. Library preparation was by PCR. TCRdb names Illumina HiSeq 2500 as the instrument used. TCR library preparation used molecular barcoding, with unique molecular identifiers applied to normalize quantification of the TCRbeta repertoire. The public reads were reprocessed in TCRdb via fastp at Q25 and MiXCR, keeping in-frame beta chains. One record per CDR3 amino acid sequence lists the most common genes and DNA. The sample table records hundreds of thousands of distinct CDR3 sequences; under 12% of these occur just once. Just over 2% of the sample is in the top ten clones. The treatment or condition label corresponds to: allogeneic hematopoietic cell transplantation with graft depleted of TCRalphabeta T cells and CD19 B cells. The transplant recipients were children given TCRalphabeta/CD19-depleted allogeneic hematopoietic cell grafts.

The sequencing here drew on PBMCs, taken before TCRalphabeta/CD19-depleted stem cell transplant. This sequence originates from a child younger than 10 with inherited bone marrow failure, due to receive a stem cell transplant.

CDR3 reads: CASSLKEGIEQFF. The nucleotide sequence reads TGTGCTAGCAGCTTAAAAGAGGGGATCGAGCAGTTCTTC. Rearrangement joined TRBV7-7 to TRBJ2-1; the D segment might be TRBD1 or TRBD2, since each matches 5 bases. The CDR3, cysteine through phenylalanine, is 13 amino acids long. Solely the CDR3 DNA is kept, with 39 bases framed from the first base. Looking up the germline V gene (reference sequence) yields CDR1 SSHAT and CDR2 FNYEAQ. The CDR3, completed at both ends by the reference TRBV7-7 and TRBJ2-1 genes, gives the full variable domain GAGVSQSPRYKVTKRGQDVTLRCDPISSHATLYWYQQALGQGPEFLTYFNYEAQPDKSGLPSDRFSAERPEGSISTLTIQRTEQRDSAMYRCASSLKEGIEQFFGPGTRLTVL.